This TCR beta chain emerged from a study of cytomegalovirus exposure and HLA in healthy donors. Researchers ran the PCR with 60 Vbeta and 13 Jbeta primers. Assay: immunoSEQ multiplex PCR; the TCRdb copy retains only in-frame clones and omits some. The sample is made up of around 140,000 clones, and the top ten hold over 1.5% of it. Unmatched junction bases numbered 3, after V lost 10 bases and J lost 0 bases. Germline V gene data show CDR1 as ENHRY and CDR2 as SYGVKD. The CDR3 is 13 amino acids. The chain has TRBV10-3 and TRBJ1-5; TRBD1 matches 7 bases. The sequence was collected from a woman aged 40 to 49 in good health and CMV-seropositive. Sequencing used PBMCs. The DNA for the CDR3 is TGTGCCAGACAGGGTAATAGCAATCAGCCCCAGCATTTT. The encoded protein is CARQGNSNQPQHF.